A selection of T cell receptor beta chains follows, all from one sample in a study of blood T cell repertoires in COVID-19. Assay used: immunoSEQ multiplex PCR; TCRdb lists only in-frame clones, some missing. The sample records 70,000 to 100,000 clones, more than 70% being singletons. The source material was peripheral blood. These receptors were obtained from a woman over 75 with active COVID-19. CDR3s include the opening cysteine and the closing phenylalanine or tryptophan. A D gene is named only where the DNA matches it firmly. Some rows mark clone size as missing; the rest say once, few, many or name a class of expanded clone.

D gene,J gene,clone size,CDR3 length,V gene,CDR3 protein,CDR3 DNA
TRBD1,TRBJ1-6,.,15,TRBV2,CASSAERQGLSPLHF,TGTGCCAGCAGTGCCGAAAGACAGGGGTTGTCACCCCTCCACTTT
.,TRBJ2-5,few,16,TRBV29-1,CSVGFPSGTLQETQYF,TGCAGCGTTGGGTTCCCCAGCGGCACCCTACAAGAGACCCAGTACTTC
TRBD1,TRBJ2-7,.,17,TRBV28,CASTTPGVGQGPYEQYF,TGTGCCAGCACTACCCCCGGGGTGGGACAGGGTCCCTACGAGCAGTACTTC
.,TRBJ1-1,.,14,TRBV7-8,CASSLIRGGTEAFF,TGTGCCAGCAGCCTAATAAGAGGGGGCACTGAAGCTTTCTTT
TRBD1,TRBJ1-5,.,12,TRBV15,CATGQGSQPQHF,TGTGCGACCGGACAGGGATCCCAGCCCCAGCATTTT
.,TRBJ1-1,.,13,TRBV6-5,CASSYSQGTEAFF,TGTGCCAGCAGTTACTCGCAGGGGACTGAAGCTTTCTTT
.,TRBJ2-7,.,12,TRBV5-6,CASSYNRDEQYF,TGTGCCAGCAGCTACAACAGGGACGAGCAGTACTTC
.,TRBJ2-4,.,17,TRBV4-3,CASSQDWSGAGKNIQYF,TGCGCCAGCAGCCAAGATTGGTCAGGGGCGGGCAAAAACATTCAGTACTTC
TRBD2,TRBJ2-1,.,13,TRBV5-4,CASSLTAGDEQFF,TGTGCCAGCAGCTTAACAGCGGGGGATGAGCAGTTCTTC
.,TRBJ2-5,.,14,TRBV2,CASSADRGGETQYF,TGTGCCAGCAGTGCCGACAGAGGGGGAGAGACCCAGTACTTC
.,TRBJ1-6,.,13,TRBV3-1/TRBV3-2,CASSQDGGSPLHF,TGTGCCAGCAGCCAAGACGGGGGTTCACCCCTCCACTTT
.,TRBJ1-4,.,15,TRBV24-1,CATSDRPVSDEKLFF,TGTGCCACCAGTGACCGTCCTGTGAGTGATGAAAAACTGTTTTTT
.,TRBJ2-7,once,15,TRBV7-8,CASSPRGTLSYEQYF,TGTGCCAGCAGCCCGAGGGGGACACTATCCTACGAGCAGTACTTC
TRBD2,TRBJ2-3,.,16,TRBV28,CASSSLLAGVSDTQYF,TGTGCCAGCAGTTCCCTCCTAGCGGGAGTGTCGGATACGCAGTATTTT
.,TRBJ2-7,.,13,TRBV12-3/TRBV12-4,CASSSTGSYEQYF,TGTGCCAGCAGTTCGACAGGATCCTACGAGCAGTACTTC
.,TRBJ2-3,.,15,TRBV21-1,CASSNQSGSTDTQYF,TGTGCCAGCAGCAACCAAAGCGGAAGCACAGATACGCAGTATTTT
.,TRBJ2-5,.,16,TRBV9,CASSVSSGQIQETQYF,TGTGCCAGCAGCGTAAGTTCGGGACAAATCCAAGAGACCCAGTACTTC
.,TRBJ2-7,few,15,TRBV21-1,CASSIFSDRSFEQYF,TGTGCCAGCAGCATCTTCTCGGACAGGTCTTTCGAGCAGTACTTC
TRBD2,TRBJ2-1,.,17,TRBV7-6,CASSFETGLAGYNEQFF,TGTGCCAGCAGCTTTGAAACAGGACTAGCGGGCTACAATGAGCAGTTCTTC
.,TRBJ2-2,.,15,TRBV5-1,CASSQEGRNTGELFF,TGCGCCAGCAGCCAAGAGGGTAGGAACACCGGGGAGCTGTTTTTT
TRBD1,TRBJ1-1,.,13,TRBV28,CASVWDRGSEAFF,TGTGCCAGTGTTTGGGACAGGGGGTCTGAAGCTTTCTTT
TRBD1,TRBJ2-1,.,13,TRBV7-3,CASSRGQGEEQFF,TGTGCCAGCAGCCGCGGACAGGGAGAGGAGCAGTTCTTC
.,TRBJ1-4,.,13,TRBV7-8,CASSSGSVEKLFF,TGTGCCAGCAGCTCCGGTTCCGTAGAAAAACTGTTTTTT
.,TRBJ2-3,.,16,TRBV2,CASKGGAGTSTDTQYF,TGTGCCAGCAAGGGGGGGGCAGGGACTAGCACAGATACGCAGTATTTT
.,TRBJ2-1,.,14,TRBV2,CASSEWGLAEEQFF,TGTGCCAGCAGTGAATGGGGCTTGGCAGAAGAGCAGTTCTTC
TRBD2,TRBJ2-7,.,14,TRBV7-9,CATSIVAGVYEQYF,TGTGCCACATCCATCGTAGCGGGAGTCTACGAGCAGTACTTC
.,TRBJ1-4,.,12,TRBV6-5,CASSSPGRKLFF,TGTGCCAGCAGTTCCCCGGGGAGGAAACTGTTTTTT
.,TRBJ2-5,.,13,TRBV5-4,CASSSGGGETQYF,TGTGCCAGCAGCTCGGGGGGCGGTGAGACCCAGTACTTC
TRBD1,TRBJ1-1,once,16,TRBV7-8,CASSFEQGRMNTEAFF,TGTGCCAGCAGCTTTGAACAGGGGCGGATGAACACTGAAGCTTTCTTT
.,TRBJ1-6,.,12,TRBV6-1,CASSEMRSPLHF,TGTGCCAGCAGTGAGATGAGGTCACCCCTCCACTTT
TRBD2,TRBJ2-5,.,15,TRBV6-1,CASSEARELGETQYF,TGTGCCAGCAGTGAAGCGCGGGAGTTAGGAGAGACCCAGTACTTC
TRBD1,TRBJ2-6,.,17,TRBV18,CASSPETGLAGANVLTF,TGTGCCAGCTCACCAGAGACAGGGCTTGCTGGGGCCAACGTCCTGACTTTC
.,TRBJ2-7,once,13,TRBV27,CASSPMGGYEQYF,TGTGCCAGCTCCCCTATGGGGGGCTACGAGCAGTACTTC
TRBD2,TRBJ2-1,.,17,TRBV19,CASSTEGLAGFINEQFF,TGTGCCAGTAGTACCGAGGGACTAGCGGGATTTATAAATGAGCAGTTCTTC
.,TRBJ2-1,.,15,TRBV20-1,CSASSPGPSYNEQFF,TGCAGTGCTAGTTCCCCGGGTCCTTCCTACAATGAGCAGTTCTTC
TRBD1,TRBJ2-2,.,15,TRBV10-3,CAISEQGAYTGELFF,TGTGCCATCAGTGAACAGGGGGCTTACACCGGGGAGCTGTTTTTT
TRBD1,TRBJ1-6,.,19,TRBV30,CAWSARLWDSRTYNSPLHF,TGTGCCTGGAGTGCCAGGCTATGGGACAGCCGCACCTATAATTCACCCCTCCACTTT
.,TRBJ2-3,once,16,TRBV27,CASSSSWTRQSDTQYF,TGTGCCAGCAGTTCATCCTGGACTCGACAATCGGATACGCAGTATTTT
.,TRBJ2-1,.,12,TRBV28,CASSLSPDEQFF,TGTGCCAGCAGTTTGTCGCCGGATGAGCAGTTCTTC
TRBD2,TRBJ2-1,.,17,TRBV11-2,CASSSLATSGRPNEQFF,TGTGCCAGCAGCTCCCTGGCTACTAGCGGGAGACCGAATGAGCAGTTCTTC